One and the same sample provided the 24 T cell receptor beta chains below, sequenced in a study of cytomegalovirus exposure and HLA in healthy donors. The PCR used 60 Vbeta and 13 Jbeta primers. TCRdb keeps only in-frame clones here, not all; method: immunoSEQ multiplex PCR. Found here are about 100,000 clones, around 80% of them singletons; the top ten hold approximately 0.8%. Input material: PBMCs. Receptors were obtained from an older woman in good health and CMV-seronegative.

V and J are TRBV4-1 and TRBJ1-2, with 8 bases matching TRBD1. V shed 4 bases, J shed 2 bases, and the junction held 3 bases outside the gene matches. The CDR3 sequence is 14 residues long. Germline CDR1 is MGHRA and CDR2 is YSYEKL. The CDR3 protein is CASSRGQENYGYTF. CDR3 sequence (DNA): TGCGCCAGCAGCCGGGGACAGGAAAACTATGGCTACACCTTC.

This chain connects TRBV9 to TRBJ1-2, with D unclear. Per the germline V gene, CDR1 is SGDLS and CDR2 is YYNGEE. This CDR3 has 15 residues. Trimming stripped 0 bases from V and 4 bases from J, with 13 bases between. Here the CDR3 reads CASSVDEVTAYGYTF. CDR3 bases: TGTGCCAGCAGCGTAGATGAGGTAACCGCCTATGGCTACACCTTC.

This chain uses TRBV7-8 with TRBJ1-4; no reliable D call. The germline gives CDR1 SGHVS, CDR2 FQNEAQ. V lost 5 bases and J 8 bases, leaving 15 bases between the germline ends. The CDR3 length is 14 residues. DNA of the CDR3: TGTGCCAGCAGCCCGGACTCCATCCGGGAAAAACTGTTTTTT. This encodes CASSPDSIREKLFF.

This chain links TRBV28 with TRBJ1-2, with TRBD1 matching over 8 bases. This CDR3 spans 13 amino acids. V lost 10 bases and J lost 2; bases outside the gene matches: 6. Germline CDR1 MDHEN, CDR2 SYDVKM. CDR3 in DNA: TGTGCCATCAACCAGGGGGCGAACTATGGCTACACCTTC. This sequence encodes CAINQGANYGYTF.

The V and J genes are TRBV4-3 and TRBJ1-1, with a weak D call TRBD1 (6 bases). The V gene lost 1 base and the J gene lost 6 bases, with 12 bases spanning the gap. CDR3 length: 14 residues. CDR1 is LGHNA and CDR2 is YSLEER in the germline V gene. DNA of the CDR3: TGCGCCAGCAGCCAAGGTACCCGACAGGCTGAAGCTTTCTTT. It yields the protein CASSQGTRQAEAFF.

This rearrangement joins TRBV30 to TRBJ1-5; unclear D gene. Trimming left V 8 bases short and J 7 bases short, with 18 bases between. Germline assignment: CDR1 GTSNPN and CDR2 SVGIG (reference sequence). The CDR3 length is 13 residues. CDR3: CATSPGPSQPQHF. CDR3 bases: TGTGCCACGTCCCCAGGCCCGTCCCAGCCCCAGCATTTT.

This sequence joins TRBV18 and TRBJ1-1, with D possibly matching TRBD1 (6 bases). In germline, CDR1 is KGHSH, CDR2 LQKENI. V lost 3 bases, J lost 3 bases, and 11 bases lay in between. This CDR3 region has 14 residues. CDR3 in amino acids: CASSPQNRDTEAFF. The CDR3 bases are TGTGCCAGCTCACCCCAAAACAGGGACACTGAAGCTTTCTTT.

The chain uses TRBV5-1 and TRBJ2-7, with TRBD1 matching 9 bases. Germline lookup yields CDR1 SGHRS and CDR2 YFSETQ. This CDR3 spans 15 amino acids. V dropped 4 bases and J dropped 5; count of bases not matched to a gene: 10. CDR3 sequence reads: CASSGAGTGLDEQYF. The CDR3 nucleotides read TGCGCCAGCAGCGGCGCAGGGACAGGGCTCGACGAGCAGTACTTC.

The V and J genes are TRBV15 and TRBJ1-2, with TRBD1 matching 7 bases. Germline CDR1 is LNHNV and CDR2 is YYDKDF (reference sequence). The CDR3 is 13 residues long. The junction had 5 bases not matched to a gene; V was cut back by 2 bases and J by 8 bases. CDR3 region: CATSRRDSQGYTF. In DNA form, the CDR3 reads TGTGCCACCAGCAGAAGGGACAGCCAGGGCTACACCTTC.

The V call is TRBV6-5, the J call TRBJ2-1, with 8 bases matching TRBD1. CDR3 size: 15 residues. V gave up 7 bases and J gave up 3 bases; unmatched junction bases: 8. From germline, CDR1 is MNHEY and CDR2 SVGAGI. For the CDR3, the DNA is TGTGCCAGCACCCACGACAGGGGAATCTACAATGAGCAGTTCTTC. This codes for CASTHDRGIYNEQFF.

V is TRBV21-1 and J is TRBJ2-3; TRBD1 reflects the table's D call only, with no check against the DNA. TRBV21-1 constitutes a pseudogene. The CDR3 is 15 residues long. CDR3 coding DNA: TGTGCCGGATCCCCACGGACAAACCGCACAGATACGCAGTATTTT. Translated: CAGSPRTNRTDTQYF.

This chain connects TRBV18 to TRBJ1-2; D gene uncertain. The CDR3 sequence is 16 residues long. Germline CDR1 is KGHSH and CDR2 is LQKENI. The germline V and J ends were trimmed by 2 bases and 8 bases, with 21 bases remaining between them. CDR3: CASSPYREDHLKGYTF. In nucleotides, the CDR3 is TGTGCCAGCTCACCATACCGGGAGGACCACTTGAAGGGCTACACCTTC.

V gene TRBV10-3 combines with J gene TRBJ2-7, with 13 bases fitting TRBD2. V shed 2 bases, J shed 6 bases, and the junction held 4 bases outside the gene matches. Germline-derived CDR1 and CDR2 are ENHRY and SYGVKD. This CDR3 has 15 residues. The CDR3 DNA reads as TGTGCCATCAGTGAGGCCGGACTAGCGGGAGTCGAGCAGTACTTC. Its protein is CAISEAGLAGVEQYF.

The rearrangement joins TRBV29-1 to TRBJ2-3; a weak D match, TRBD1 (5 bases). This CDR3 contains 13 residues. Trimming took off 4 bases at V and 5 bases at J, with 13 bases between the two ends. The germline V gene has CDR1 SQVTM and CDR2 ANQGSEA. Here the CDR3 reads CSVGRGGIDTQYF. As DNA, the CDR3 is TGCAGCGTTGGAAGGGGTGGGATAGATACGCAGTATTTT.

This rearrangement joins TRBV6-6 to TRBJ2-7, with TRBD2 as a possible D gene (5 bases). V shed 4 bases and J shed 2 bases, with 12 bases lying between them. This CDR3 has 14 residues. The germline V gene has CDR1 MNHNY and CDR2 SVGAGI (reference sequence). CDR3 loop: CASSFSSGTYEQYF. In nucleotides, the CDR3 is TGTGCCAGCAGTTTCTCCAGCGGTACCTACGAGCAGTACTTC.

The rearrangement links TRBV4-3 to TRBJ2-7; 7 nucleotides line up with TRBD2. Trimming at V came to 0 bases and at J to 4 bases, leaving 6 bases not matched to a gene. Germline-derived CDR1 and CDR2 are LGHNA and YSLEER. This CDR3 is 15 amino acids long. CDR3 region: CASSQESGGIYEQYF. CDR3 nucleotide sequence: TGCGCCAGCAGCCAAGAGTCGGGAGGCATATACGAGCAGTACTTC.

V and J are TRBV4-3 and TRBJ2-2, with TRBD1 identical over 9 bases. Trimming at V came to 3 bases and at J to 2 bases, leaving 4 bases not matched to a gene. Germline V gives CDR1 LGHNA, CDR2 YSLEER. The CDR3 covers 16 residues. Written as DNA, the CDR3 is TGCGCCAGCAGCCAGGACAGGGGAAGAAACACCGGGGAGCTGTTTTTT. This codes for CASSQDRGRNTGELFF.

The chain recombines TRBV30 with TRBJ2-7, with D maybe TRBD1 (6 bases). V lost 3 bases to trimming and J lost 6 bases, with 12 bases between them. Germline V gene lookup returns CDR1 GTSNPN and CDR2 SVGIG (reference sequence). CDR3 length equals 12 residues. Written as DNA, the CDR3 is TGTGCCTGGAGCACGGGACACCCCGAGCAGTACTTC. It is translated as CAWSTGHPEQYF.

The gene calls are TRBV7-9 and TRBJ2-1; a possible D gene is TRBD2 (5 bases). Trimming cost V 5 bases and J 12 bases, with 14 bases left between them. The CDR3 totals 12 residues. CDR1 is SEHNR and CDR2 is FQNEAQ in the germline V gene (reference sequence). The CDR3 region is CASSLLGMGQFF. Written as DNA, the CDR3 is TGTGCCAGCAGCCTACTAGGGATGGGGCAGTTCTTC.

The gene calls are TRBV6-5 and TRBJ2-7; D may be TRBD1 (6 bases). This CDR3 contains 15 residues. The germline V gene has CDR1 MNHEY and CDR2 SVGAGI. Trimming cost V 6 bases and J 7 bases, with 22 bases left between them. This chain's CDR3 is CASRPRDTRFGEQYF. DNA for the CDR3: TGTGCCAGCAGACCCCGGGACACGAGGTTTGGGGAGCAGTACTTC.

Only a few counts were recorded for this clone. The genes are TRBV11-2 and TRBJ2-7; the match to TRBD2 covers 8 bases. Germline V gene data show CDR1 as SGHAT and CDR2 as FQNNGV. The CDR3 totals 15 residues. J lost 4 bases, V lost 3 bases, and 8 bases had no gene match. The DNA for the CDR3 is TGTGCCAGCAGCTTCACAAGCGGGAGTGGATACGAGCAGTACTTC. It is translated as CASSFTSGSGYEQYF.

The chain uses TRBV5-6 and TRBJ1-2; D is unresolved. The germline gives CDR1 SGHDT, CDR2 YYEEEE. The ends were cut back, 1 base at V and 0 bases at J, with 10 bases in the middle. The CDR3 totals 15 residues. The DNA of the CDR3 is TGTGCCAGCAGCTTGTGGATAGCGTCTAACTATGGCTACACCTTC. Amino acid sequence: CASSLWIASNYGYTF.

This clone was picked up a small number of times. J is TRBJ2-6 and V is TRBV7-2; D not certain. The ends were cut back, 1 base at V and 0 bases at J, with 7 bases in the middle. CDR1 SGHTA and CDR2 FQGNSA come from the germline V gene. This CDR3 is built from 16 residues. CDR3 DNA: TGTGCCAGCAGCTTAGTAAGGAGCTCTGGGGCCAACGTCCTGACTTTC. This encodes CASSLVRSSGANVLTF.

This chain joins TRBV5-6 and TRBJ2-7; 8 bases map to TRBD1. The CDR3 is made up of 14 amino acids. Germline lookup yields CDR1 SGHDT and CDR2 YYEEEE. Germline trimming cut 3 bases from V and 3 bases from J; bases unmatched to any gene: 5. The CDR3 sequence: CASSSPGQVYEQYF. CDR3 DNA: TGTGCCAGCAGCTCTCCGGGACAGGTCTACGAGCAGTACTTC.